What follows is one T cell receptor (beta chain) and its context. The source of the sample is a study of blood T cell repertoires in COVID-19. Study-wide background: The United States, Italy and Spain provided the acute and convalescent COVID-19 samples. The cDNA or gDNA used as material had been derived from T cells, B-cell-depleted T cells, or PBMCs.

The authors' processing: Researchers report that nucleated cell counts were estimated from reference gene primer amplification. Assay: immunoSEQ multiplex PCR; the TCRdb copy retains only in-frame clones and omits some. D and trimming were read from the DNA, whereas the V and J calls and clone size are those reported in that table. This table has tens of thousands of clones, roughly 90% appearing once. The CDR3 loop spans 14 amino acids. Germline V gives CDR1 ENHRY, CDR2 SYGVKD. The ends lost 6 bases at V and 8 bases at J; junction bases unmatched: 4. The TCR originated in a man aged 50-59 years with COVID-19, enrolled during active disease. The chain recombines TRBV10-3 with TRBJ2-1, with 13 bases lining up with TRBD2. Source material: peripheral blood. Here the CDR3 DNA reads TGTGCCATCAGCCCGGGACTAGCGGGGTATGAGCAGTTCTTC. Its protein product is CAISPGLAGYEQFF.